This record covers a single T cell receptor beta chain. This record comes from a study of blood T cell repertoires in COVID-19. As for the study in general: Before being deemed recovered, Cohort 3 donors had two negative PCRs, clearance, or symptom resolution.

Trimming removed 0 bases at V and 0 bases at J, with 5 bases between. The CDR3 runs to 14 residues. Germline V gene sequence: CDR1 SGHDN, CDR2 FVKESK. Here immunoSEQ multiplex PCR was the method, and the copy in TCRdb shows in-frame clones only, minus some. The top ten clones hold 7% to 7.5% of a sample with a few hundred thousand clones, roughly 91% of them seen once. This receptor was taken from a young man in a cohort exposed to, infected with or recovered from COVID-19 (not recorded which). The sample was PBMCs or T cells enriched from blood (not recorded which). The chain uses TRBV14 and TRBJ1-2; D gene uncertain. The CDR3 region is CASSQDTANYGYTF. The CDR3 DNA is TGTGCCAGCAGCCAAGATACAGCTAACTATGGCTACACCTTC.